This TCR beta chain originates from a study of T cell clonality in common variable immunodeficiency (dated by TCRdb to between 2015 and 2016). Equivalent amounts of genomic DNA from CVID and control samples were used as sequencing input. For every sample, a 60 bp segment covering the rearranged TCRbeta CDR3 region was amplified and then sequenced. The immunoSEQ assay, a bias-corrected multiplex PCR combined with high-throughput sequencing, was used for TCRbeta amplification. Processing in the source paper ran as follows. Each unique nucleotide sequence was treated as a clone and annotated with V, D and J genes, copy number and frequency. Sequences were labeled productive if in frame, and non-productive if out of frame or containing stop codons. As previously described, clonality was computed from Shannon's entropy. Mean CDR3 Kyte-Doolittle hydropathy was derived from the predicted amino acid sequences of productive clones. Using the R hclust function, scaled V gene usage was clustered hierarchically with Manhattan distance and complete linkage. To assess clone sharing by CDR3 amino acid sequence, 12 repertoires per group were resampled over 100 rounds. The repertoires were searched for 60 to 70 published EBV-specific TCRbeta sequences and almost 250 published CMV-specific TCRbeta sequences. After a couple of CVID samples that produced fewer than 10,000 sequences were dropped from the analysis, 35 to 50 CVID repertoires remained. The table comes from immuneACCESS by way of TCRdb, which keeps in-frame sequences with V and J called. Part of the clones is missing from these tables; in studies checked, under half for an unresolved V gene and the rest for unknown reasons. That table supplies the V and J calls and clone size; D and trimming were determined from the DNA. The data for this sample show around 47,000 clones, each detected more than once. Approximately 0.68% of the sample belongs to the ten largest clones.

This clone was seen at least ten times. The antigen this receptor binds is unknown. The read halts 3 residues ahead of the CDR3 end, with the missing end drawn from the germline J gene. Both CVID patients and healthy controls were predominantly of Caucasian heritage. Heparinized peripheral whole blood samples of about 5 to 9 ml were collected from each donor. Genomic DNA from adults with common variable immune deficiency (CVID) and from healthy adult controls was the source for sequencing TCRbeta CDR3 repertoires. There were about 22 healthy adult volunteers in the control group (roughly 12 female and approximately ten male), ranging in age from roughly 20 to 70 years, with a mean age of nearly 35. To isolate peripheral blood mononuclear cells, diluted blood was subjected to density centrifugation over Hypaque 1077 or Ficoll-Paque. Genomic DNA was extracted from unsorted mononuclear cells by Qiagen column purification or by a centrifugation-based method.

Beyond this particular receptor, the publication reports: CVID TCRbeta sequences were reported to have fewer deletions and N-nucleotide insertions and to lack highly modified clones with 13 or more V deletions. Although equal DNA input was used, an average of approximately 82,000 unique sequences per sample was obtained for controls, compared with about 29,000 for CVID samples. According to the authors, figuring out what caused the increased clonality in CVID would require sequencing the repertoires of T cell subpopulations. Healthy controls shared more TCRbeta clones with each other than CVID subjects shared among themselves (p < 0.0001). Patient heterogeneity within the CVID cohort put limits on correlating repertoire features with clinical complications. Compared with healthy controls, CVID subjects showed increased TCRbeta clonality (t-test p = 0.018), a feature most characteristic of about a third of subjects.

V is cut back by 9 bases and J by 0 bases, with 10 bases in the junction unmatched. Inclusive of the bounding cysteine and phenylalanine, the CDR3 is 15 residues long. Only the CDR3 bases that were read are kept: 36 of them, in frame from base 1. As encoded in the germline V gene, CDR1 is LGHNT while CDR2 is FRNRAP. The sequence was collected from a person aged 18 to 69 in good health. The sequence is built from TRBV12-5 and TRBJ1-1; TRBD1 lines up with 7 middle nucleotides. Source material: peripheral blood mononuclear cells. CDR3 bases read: TGTGCTAGGCCCGAGGGACAGCCTGTGAACACTGAA. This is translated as CARPEGQPVNTE. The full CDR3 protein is CARPEGQPVNTEAFF.